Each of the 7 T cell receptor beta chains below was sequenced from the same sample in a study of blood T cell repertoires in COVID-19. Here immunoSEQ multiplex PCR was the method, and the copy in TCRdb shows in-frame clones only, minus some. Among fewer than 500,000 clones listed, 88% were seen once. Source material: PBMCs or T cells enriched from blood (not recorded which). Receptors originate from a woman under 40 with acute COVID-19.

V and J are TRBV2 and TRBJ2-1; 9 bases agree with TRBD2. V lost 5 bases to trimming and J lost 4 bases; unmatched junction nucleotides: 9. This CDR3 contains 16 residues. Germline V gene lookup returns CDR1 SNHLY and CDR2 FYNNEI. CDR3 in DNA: TGTGCCAGCAGTCCCATAGGCGGGGGGGCGTACAATGAGCAGTTCTTC. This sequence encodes CASSPIGGGAYNEQFF.

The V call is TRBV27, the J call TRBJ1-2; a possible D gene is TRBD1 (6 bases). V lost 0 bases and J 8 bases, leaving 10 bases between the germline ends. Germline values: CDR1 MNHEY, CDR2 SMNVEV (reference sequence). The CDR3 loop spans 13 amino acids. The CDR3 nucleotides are TGTGCCAGCAGTTTATCGAGGGGGGGCGGCTACACCTTC. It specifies CASSLSRGGGYTF.

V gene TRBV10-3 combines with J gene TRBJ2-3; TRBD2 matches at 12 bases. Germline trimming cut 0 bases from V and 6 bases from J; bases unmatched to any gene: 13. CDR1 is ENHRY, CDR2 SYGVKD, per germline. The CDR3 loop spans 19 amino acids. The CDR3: CAISESVRSSGGASDTQYF. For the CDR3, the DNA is TGTGCCATCAGTGAGTCGGTCCGCTCTAGCGGGGGGGCCTCGGATACGCAGTATTTT.

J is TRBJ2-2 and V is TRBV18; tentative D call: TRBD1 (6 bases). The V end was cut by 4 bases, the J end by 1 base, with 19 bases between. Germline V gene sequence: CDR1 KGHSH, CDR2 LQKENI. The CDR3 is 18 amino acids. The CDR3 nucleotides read TGTGCCAGCTCACTTGGTACTAGGGGGACAAAGAACACCGGGGAGCTGTTTTTT. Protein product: CASSLGTRGTKNTGELFF.

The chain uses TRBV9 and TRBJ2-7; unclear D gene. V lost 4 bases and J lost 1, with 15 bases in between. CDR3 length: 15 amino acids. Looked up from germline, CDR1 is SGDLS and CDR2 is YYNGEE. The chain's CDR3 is CASSPSVRNSYEQYF. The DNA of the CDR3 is TGTGCCAGCAGCCCGTCTGTGAGGAATTCCTACGAGCAGTACTTC. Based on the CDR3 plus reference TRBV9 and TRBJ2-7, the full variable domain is DSGVTQTPKHLITATGQRVTLRCSPRSGDLSVYWYQQSLDQGLQFLIQYYNGEERAKGNILERFSAQQFPDLHSELNLSSLELGDSALYFCASSPSVRNSYEQYFGPGTRLTVT.

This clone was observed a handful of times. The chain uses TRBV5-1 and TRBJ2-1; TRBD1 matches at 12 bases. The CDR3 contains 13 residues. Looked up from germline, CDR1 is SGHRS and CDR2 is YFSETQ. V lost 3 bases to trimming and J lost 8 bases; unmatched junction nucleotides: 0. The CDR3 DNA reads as TGCGCCAGCAGCTGGGACAGGGGGCATGAGCAGTTCTTC. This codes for CASSWDRGHEQFF.

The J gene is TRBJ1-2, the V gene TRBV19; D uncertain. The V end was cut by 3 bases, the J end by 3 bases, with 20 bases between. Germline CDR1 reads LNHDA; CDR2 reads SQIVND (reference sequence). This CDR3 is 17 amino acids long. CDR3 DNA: TGTGCCAGTAGTATGAACGTGAGGGTCGGTGGCGACTATGGCTACACCTTC. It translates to CASSMNVRVGGDYGYTF.